This paragraph covers one T cell receptor (beta chain) sequence. This entry belongs to a study of T cell changes during pregnancy in multiple sclerosis. Using immunoSEQ multiplex PCR, the repertoire was profiled, and TCRdb retains in-frame clones only, with some absent. The table records about 38,000 clones, about 95% of them present only once. This CDR3 is built from 14 residues. From germline, CDR1 is KGHSH and CDR2 LQKENI. Between the trimmed V and J ends, which lost 0 bases and 7 bases, there was a span of 9 bases. The sequencing used CD4+ T cells from peripheral blood mononuclear cells, collected in the second trimester of pregnancy. The source of this sequence is a female donor with multiple sclerosis, enrolled in a pregnancy study. The chain employs TRBV18 and TRBJ1-4; D ambiguous. DNA for the CDR3: TGTGCCAGCTCACCACCGTCTTCAGGTGAAAAACTGTTTTTT. Translation gives CASSPPSSGEKLFF.